The sequence of this TCR beta chain was determined in a study of shared clonotypes between healthy human individuals. There were only Caucasian adults among the donors, and all lived in Nashville, Tennessee. Genomic DNA belonging to each subset was distributed in equal measure over several immunoSEQ plates. Unsorted PBMC DNA sequencing spanned ten immunoSEQ deep assay plates. Assay: immunoSEQ multiplex PCR; the TCRdb copy retains only in-frame clones and omits some. The sample lists approximately 500,000 clones, over 75% seen once, with approximately 13% in the top ten. Germline CDR1 is SGHDN and CDR2 is FVKESK. The CDR3 runs 16 residues. J was trimmed by 4 bases and V by 1 base; bases with no gene match: 5. Findings and caveats of the study: Donors were few, which limited the genetic and exposure-history diversity represented.

With regard to this clone: Its antigen is unidentified.

The clonotype comes from a woman in her forties in good health. Some clones in this sample may be carry-over from other donors' samples. The V gene is TRBV14, the J gene TRBJ2-7; 12 nucleotides agree with TRBD2. Sample: PBMCs. The CDR3 loop is CASSQVQLAGGYEQYF. The DNA of the CDR3 is TGTGCCAGCAGCCAAGTACAACTAGCGGGAGGTTACGAGCAGTACTTC.